The rows below give T cell receptor beta chains drawn from one sample of a study of PD-1 blockade in mismatch repair-deficient tumors. Data came from immunoSEQ multiplex PCR; TCRdb stores just in-frame clones and leaves some out. The sample consists of some 120,000 clones, around 87% of them appearing once. Sequencing was performed on peripheral blood, taken 44 weeks after starting pembrolizumab. The receptor set was obtained from an adult with mismatch repair-deficient cancer. The CDR3 runs from the conserved cysteine through the conserved F or W. The D gene is left open where the match is weak. Where a row states a size, it is once, few, many or the class of an expanded clone; other rows omit it.

DNA	CDR3	V	D	J	size
TGTGCCAGTAGTAGGGGTTCCGGGACAGGTATAGTTAACCGCTACAATGAGCAGTTCTTC	CASSRGSGTGIVNRYNEQFF	TRBV19	TRBD1	TRBJ2-1	NA
TGTGCCAGCAGTGAATACGGGGGATCCTATGGCTACACCTTC	CASSEYGGSYGYTF	TRBV25-1	NA	TRBJ1-2	NA
TGTGCCAGTAGATATGGGGATTTCTCCTACAATGAGCAGTTCTTC	CASRYGDFSYNEQFF	TRBV19	NA	TRBJ2-1	NA
TGCGCCAGCAGTGAGTCACAAACACCGGGACAGAGCTCCTACGAGCAGTACTTC	CASSESQTPGQSSYEQYF	TRBV10-1	TRBD1	TRBJ2-7	NA
TGTGCCAGTAGTTTAGACAGCTACGATAATGCCGGGGAGCTGTTTTTT	CASSLDSYDNAGELFF	TRBV19	NA	TRBJ2-2	NA
TGTGCCAGCAGCTGGGGGAGTCGCGGGTCGACCTACAATGAGCAGTTCTTC	CASSWGSRGSTYNEQFF	TRBV5-4	NA	TRBJ2-1	NA
TGTGCCAGCAGTTCCAGCGATCTCGCCGGGGGTGAGCAGTTCTTC	CASSSSDLAGGEQFF	TRBV28	NA	TRBJ2-1	few
TGCGCCAGCAGCTTTAACAGGGTCTCTGGGGCCAACGTCCTGACTTTC	CASSFNRVSGANVLTF	TRBV5-1	NA	TRBJ2-6	NA
TGTGCCAGCAGCTTAGGGCAGGGTTCTGGGGCCAACGTCCTGACTTTC	CASSLGQGSGANVLTF	TRBV7-6	NA	TRBJ2-6	NA
TGTGCCAGCAGTCCTTGGACAGCCAACACTGAAGCTTTCTTT	CASSPWTANTEAFF	TRBV28	NA	TRBJ1-1	NA
TGTGCCAGCAGCTTACGACAGGAATCCCCCTACGAGCAGTACTTC	CASSLRQESPYEQYF	TRBV7-9	NA	TRBJ2-7	NA
TGTGCCAGCAAAAACAAAGGGTTGAACACTGAAGCTTTCTTT	CASKNKGLNTEAFF	TRBV11-3	NA	TRBJ1-1	once
TGTGCCAGCAGCTTTGGAGTCTTCAGGGAGCAGTACTTC	CASSFGVFREQYF	TRBV7-2	NA	TRBJ2-7	NA
TGTGCCATGGCGGGGGATAGCTCCTACGAGCAGTACTTC	CAMAGDSSYEQYF	TRBV6-4	TRBD2	TRBJ2-7	few
TGCGCCAGCCGGGGAAAGCAGTCCTACGAGCAGTACTTC	CASRGKQSYEQYF	TRBV10-2	NA	TRBJ2-7	few
TGTGCCAGCGATAGCAAAGGGCACTCCTACGAGCAGTACTTC	CASDSKGHSYEQYF	TRBV6-5	NA	TRBJ2-7	medium-sized
TGTGCCAGTAAAGGGGAGACACATCCTAGCACAGATACGCAGTATTTT	CASKGETHPSTDTQYF	TRBV19	NA	TRBJ2-3	NA
TGCAGCGTTGCGCGGGATGAGCAGTTCTTC	CSVARDEQFF	TRBV29-1	NA	TRBJ2-1	NA
TGTGCCAGCAGTGAAGGAAGGATTAGCTGGGATGAGCAGTTCTTC	CASSEGRISWDEQFF	TRBV6-1	NA	TRBJ2-1	NA
TGTGCCAGTTCCTATACTCTTCGGGAGATGGCCCTCTATGGCTACACCTTC	CASSYTLREMALYGYTF	TRBV19	NA	TRBJ1-2	NA
TGCGCCAGCAGCCAAGAGGGCTCCTACGAGCAGTACTTC	CASSQEGSYEQYF	TRBV4-3	NA	TRBJ2-7	few
TGTGCCAGCAAAACCTACGAGCAGTACTTC	CASKTYEQYF	TRBV11-2	NA	TRBJ2-7	many
TGTGCCAGCAGCGGAGACAGAGCTGGAAACACCATATATTTT	CASSGDRAGNTIYF	TRBV28	NA	TRBJ1-3	once
TGCGCCAGCAGCGTGGACGCCGAGACCCAGTACTTC	CASSVDAETQYF	TRBV5-1	NA	TRBJ2-5	NA
TGTGCCTGGAGTGTGAGTAAGGATACGCAGTATTTT	CAWSVSKDTQYF	TRBV30	NA	TRBJ2-3	NA
TGTGCCAGTAGTAAGAGAAGTCTAGCCAAAAACATTCAGTACTTC	CASSKRSLAKNIQYF	TRBV19	NA	TRBJ2-4	NA
TGTGCCAGCAGCTGGATGAATAGCGGAACCACGGTCAATGAGCAGTTCTTC	CASSWMNSGTTVNEQFF	TRBV5-6	NA	TRBJ2-1	NA
TGTGCCAGCAGTAAAGGGGGACGGATGGGCTACACCTTC	CASSKGGRMGYTF	TRBV27	NA	TRBJ1-2	NA
TGTGCCAGCAGCTTAGCGCAGAGTAGCGAGCAGTACTTC	CASSLAQSSEQYF	TRBV7-2	NA	TRBJ2-7	NA
TGTGCCAGTAGTATCGCTCAGAACCACAATCAGCCCCAGCATTTT	CASSIAQNHNQPQHF	TRBV19	NA	TRBJ1-5	NA
TGTGCCAGCAGCCTACGGGACGGAGGAAACATTCAGTACTTC	CASSLRDGGNIQYF	TRBV11-3	NA	TRBJ2-4	NA
TGTGCCAGTAGATCGGGACAGGGGGCCGGGGATACGCAGTATTTT	CASRSGQGAGDTQYF	TRBV19	TRBD1	TRBJ2-3	NA